A single sample gave rise to the 26 T cell receptor beta chains below, sequenced in a study of blood T cell repertoires in COVID-19. Produced via immunoSEQ multiplex PCR; TCRdb's table is partial and in-frame only. Of some 160,000 clones listed, 65% to 85% are singletons. Material for sequencing was peripheral blood. The receptors shown here come from a woman aged 70-85 years who had recovered from COVID-19.

The sample holds one count of this clone. The chain couples TRBV7-3 to TRBJ2-2; D not resolved. The V gene lost 0 bases and the J gene lost 1 base, with 6 bases spanning the gap. Germline V lookup: CDR1 SGHTA, CDR2 FQGTGA. The CDR3 is made up of 15 amino acids. In nucleotides, the CDR3 is TGTGCCAGCAGCTTAACGGCCCGGAACACCGGGGAGCTGTTTTTT. Its translation: CASSLTARNTGELFF.

The V and J genes are TRBV5-1 and TRBJ1-1; tentatively, D is TRBD1 (5 bases). Germline CDR1 and CDR2: SGHRS and YFSETQ. The CDR3 loop spans 14 amino acids. Trimming took 1 base from V and 1 from J, leaving 8 bases between them. Here the CDR3 DNA reads TGCGCCAGCAGCTTGTCGGGGGGGAACACTGAAGCTTTCTTT. Translated: CASSLSGGNTEAFF. The whole variable domain, filled in from reference TRBV5-1 and TRBJ1-1, reads KAGVTQTPRYLIKTRGQQVTLSCSPISGHRSVSWYQQTPGQGLQFLFEYFSETQRNKGNFPGRFSGRQFSNSRSEMNVSTLELGDSALYLCASSLSGGNTEAFFGQGTRLTVV.

J is TRBJ2-2 and V is TRBV4-2, with 8 bases aligning to TRBD1. The V and J ends lost 1 base and 1 base, in that order; junction bases with no gene match: 5. The CDR3 extends over 17 amino acids. The germline V gene encodes CDR1 LGHNA and CDR2 YNFKEQ. The CDR3 DNA reads TGTGCCAGCAGCCAAGGGGTGGACAGGGTGAACACCGGGGAGCTGTTTTTT. It codes for CASSQGVDRVNTGELFF.

The chain joins TRBV6-5 to TRBJ1-2; possibly TRBD1 for D (5 bases). The V and J ends lost 2 bases and 8 bases respectively, with 9 bases between them. The CDR3 contains 12 residues. Germline V gene sequence: CDR1 MNHEY, CDR2 SVGAGI. The CDR3 region is CASSYGGNGYTF. DNA of the CDR3: TGTGCCAGCAGTTACGGGGGGAACGGCTACACCTTC.

V is TRBV20-1 and J is TRBJ2-7, with a possible D match to TRBD1 (7 bases). Between the trimmed V and J ends, which lost 5 bases and 7 bases, there was a span of 12 bases. Germline-derived CDR1 and CDR2 are DFQATT and SNEGSKA (reference sequence). The CDR3 runs 11 residues. CDR3 amino acids: CSAGGTVEQYF. As DNA, the CDR3 is TGCAGTGCTGGAGGGACAGTGGAGCAGTACTTC.

J is TRBJ1-3 and V is TRBV9; 8 nucleotides match TRBD1. Losses at the gene ends were 7 bases for V and 4 bases for J; bases not matched to a gene: 10. Germline values: CDR1 SGDLS, CDR2 YYNGEE. The CDR3 loop spans 15 amino acids. CDR3 in amino acids: CASDRQGTGGNTIYF. The CDR3 DNA sequence: TGTGCCAGCGACCGACAGGGGACTGGAGGAAACACCATATATTTT.

The V call is TRBV3-1 (or the pseudogene TRBV3-2), the J call TRBJ1-1; D is undetermined. The germline CDR1 and CDR2 sequences are LGHDT and YNNKEL (reference sequence). V was clipped by 0 bases and J by 5 bases, with 13 bases between them. This CDR3 spans 15 amino acids. CDR3 DNA sequence: TGTGCCAGCAGCCAAGATGGTGGGCCGGGGACTGAAGCTTTCTTT. Residues: CASSQDGGPGTEAFF.

A few counts support this clone. The chain joins TRBV4-1 to TRBJ1-5, with D tentatively TRBD1 (6 bases). Looked up from germline, CDR1 is MGHRA and CDR2 is YSYEKL. This CDR3 is built from 17 residues. The V gene lost 0 bases and the J gene lost 3 bases, with 15 bases spanning the gap. CDR3 nucleotide sequence: TGCGCCAGCAGCCAAGATCGGGGGGGCTCTTTCAATCAGCCCCAGCATTTT. This encodes CASSQDRGGSFNQPQHF.

This chain links TRBV2 with TRBJ2-1; 12 nucleotides agree with TRBD2. The V and J ends lost 6 bases and 7 bases, in that order; junction bases with no gene match: 10. Germline V gene sequence: CDR1 SNHLY, CDR2 FYNNEI. The CDR3 covers 16 residues. The CDR3 loop is CASSPLAGGPENEQFF. CDR3 DNA: TGTGCCAGCAGCCCCCTAGCGGGAGGGCCGGAGAATGAGCAGTTCTTC.

CDR3 in amino acids: CASTPGGFSQETQYF. CDR3 sequence (DNA): TGTGCCAGCACCCCCGGGGGGTTTAGCCAAGAGACCCAGTACTTC. The chain uses TRBV3-1 (or the pseudogene TRBV3-2) and TRBJ2-5, with TRBD2 matching over 7 bases. The germline gives CDR1 LGHDT, CDR2 YNNKEL (reference sequence). The ends lost 7 bases at V and 1 base at J; junction bases unmatched: 9. This CDR3 is built from 15 residues.

V is TRBV19 and J is TRBJ2-5, with 13 bases identical to TRBD2. Germline CDR1 is LNHDA and CDR2 is SQIVND (reference sequence). The CDR3 consists of 16 residues. V trimming: 4 bases; J trimming: 2 bases; junction bases outside the gene matches: 4. Written as DNA, the CDR3 is TGTGCCAGTAGTAATCCGGGACTAGCGGGACAAGAGACCCAGTACTTC. Translated, it gives CASSNPGLAGQETQYF.

The chain links TRBV19 to TRBJ2-7; no firm D call. Trimming pared 8 bases from V and 0 bases from J, leaving 17 bases between. CDR1 LNHDA and CDR2 SQIVND come from the germline V gene (reference sequence). The CDR3 is 15 residues long. Here the CDR3 reads CASAVGQPYSYEQYF. Written as DNA, the CDR3 is TGTGCCAGTGCTGTGGGCCAACCCTACTCCTACGAGCAGTACTTC.

The V gene is TRBV5-1, the J gene TRBJ1-1, with unresolved D. CDR3 length: 14 residues. The ends were cut back, 0 bases at V and 2 bases at J, with 8 bases in the middle. Per germline, CDR1 SGHRS and CDR2 YFSETQ. The CDR3 region is CASSLAVENTEAFF. The CDR3, as DNA: TGCGCCAGCAGCTTGGCGGTAGAAAACACTGAAGCTTTCTTT.

The J gene is TRBJ2-3, the V gene TRBV6-6; unclear D gene. With 7 bases removed from V and 0 bases from J, the gap between germline ends came to 14 bases. From germline, CDR1 is MNHNY and CDR2 SVGAGI (reference sequence). This CDR3 is built from 15 residues. Here the CDR3 reads CASTPPPESTDTQYF. The DNA for the CDR3 is TGTGCCAGCACCCCCCCGCCGGAGAGCACAGATACGCAGTATTTT.

The CDR3 sequence: CASSPSGTANQPQHF. DNA of the CDR3: TGTGCCAGCTCACCCTCCGGGACAGCAAATCAGCCCCAGCATTTT. This chain connects TRBV18 to TRBJ1-5, with TRBD1 matching over 7 bases. Germline CDR1 reads KGHSH; CDR2 reads LQKENI. The ends lost 3 bases at V and 4 bases at J; junction bases unmatched: 6. The CDR3 spans 15 residues.

CDR3 bases: TGTGCCAGCAGCCAGGACCCCTACAGGGAGGGCTACACCTTC. It encodes CASSQDPYREGYTF. The chain recombines TRBV3-1 (or the pseudogene TRBV3-2) with TRBJ1-2, with a tentative D call TRBD1 (6 bases). Germline V gives CDR1 LGHDT, CDR2 YNNKEL (reference sequence). The germline V and J ends were trimmed by 3 bases and 8 bases, with 16 bases remaining between them. CDR3 length: 14 residues.

The rearrangement uses TRBV27 and TRBJ2-3; 7 bases align to TRBD2. The CDR3 has 15 amino acids. Looked up from germline, CDR1 is MNHEY and CDR2 is SMNVEV (reference sequence). The trim removed 7 bases at V and 3 bases at J, leaving 10 bases unmatched. CDR3 sequence (DNA): TGTGCCAGCACGCCCGGGGCTAGCGGAACAGATACGCAGTATTTT. It is translated as CASTPGASGTDTQYF.

This chain uses TRBV4-1 with TRBJ1-6; TRBD1 aligns across 7 bases. CDR1 MGHRA and CDR2 YSYEKL come from the germline V gene. This CDR3 region has 16 residues. V lost 0 bases and J lost 8; bases outside the gene matches: 7. The CDR3, as DNA: TGCGCCAGCAGCCAAGAGGGGACAGTACTTTATTCACCCCTCCACTTT. This translates into CASSQEGTVLYSPLHF.

The chain employs TRBV9 and TRBJ1-1, with no clear D. The CDR3 length is 14 residues. The V end lost 0 bases, the J end lost 5 bases, and 11 bases lay between the germline ends. Germline assignment: CDR1 SGDLS and CDR2 YYNGEE. CDR3 protein: CASSVGQVGTEAFF. DNA for the CDR3: TGTGCCAGCAGCGTAGGGCAGGTGGGTACTGAAGCTTTCTTT.

The gene calls are TRBV5-1 and TRBJ1-2, with TRBD1 matching over 9 bases. This CDR3 has 11 residues. After removal of 5 bases from V and 13 bases from J, the junction contained 6 bases not matched to a gene. CDR1 SGHRS and CDR2 YFSETQ come from the germline V gene. CDR3 sequence: CASSGTGLITF. The CDR3 DNA reads as TGCGCCAGCAGTGGGACAGGGCTTATCACCTTC.

This clone was seen more than once but under ten times. The rearrangement uses TRBV28 and TRBJ2-3; D is unclear. This CDR3 spans 14 amino acids. Germline V CDR1 and CDR2: MDHEN, SYDVKM. The V end lost 2 bases, the J end lost 4 bases, and 10 bases lay between the germline ends. DNA of the CDR3: TGTGCCAGCAGTTTACCCCCAGATGCAGATACGCAGTATTTT. Translation: CASSLPPDADTQYF.

This chain uses TRBV28 with TRBJ2-3; TRBD2 is a possible D gene (6 bases). V was trimmed by 2 bases and J by 1 base, leaving 16 bases between them. CDR3 length: 17 amino acids. Germline V CDR1 and CDR2: MDHEN, SYDVKM. The CDR3, as DNA: TGTGCCAGCAGTTTACTTCCTAGCGCTTATCGCACAGATACGCAGTATTTT. It codes for CASSLLPSAYRTDTQYF.

This chain joins TRBV10-3 and TRBJ1-3, with TRBD1 as a possible D gene (5 bases). Germline CDR1 is ENHRY and CDR2 is SYGVKD. The CDR3 runs 16 residues. Deletions cut 6 bases from V and 4 bases from J, with 19 bases between. The CDR3 DNA reads as TGTGCCATCAGCCAGGGACTCTACGAAGAGGGAAACACCATATATTTT. Translated: CAISQGLYEEGNTIYF.

This clone showed up just a few times. The sample carries other DNA sequences with the same CDR3. This chain joins TRBV18 and TRBJ1-1; TRBD1 agrees at 7 bases. The CDR3 sequence is 15 residues long. Germline V gene sequence: CDR1 KGHSH, CDR2 LQKENI. V gave up 3 bases and J gave up 2 bases; unmatched junction bases: 6. CDR3: CASSPRTGTNTEAFF. In DNA form, the CDR3 reads TGTGCCAGCTCACCCAGGACAGGCACCAACACTGAAGCTTTCTTT.

The chain links TRBV12-3 or TRBV12-4 to TRBJ2-3; 7 nucleotides line up with TRBD2. The CDR3 covers 13 residues. The V segment lost 0 bases and the J segment 14 bases; nucleotides outside the gene matches: 8. CDR3 in amino acids: CASSLAPGGGPYF. The CDR3 nucleotides are TGTGCCAGCAGTTTAGCGCCGGGGGGAGGTCCGTATTTT.

The rearrangement links TRBV9 to TRBJ1-3; a possible D gene is TRBD1 (6 bases). The CDR3 totals 15 residues. The V gene's germline CDR1 is SGDLS and CDR2 YYNGEE. Trimming pared 4 bases from V and 1 base from J, leaving 12 bases between. This chain's CDR3 is CASSPRTDSGNTIYF. CDR3 DNA sequence: TGTGCCAGCAGCCCCCGGACAGATTCTGGAAACACCATATATTTT.